The 6 T cell receptor beta chains in this list originate from one sample, sequenced in a study of blood T cell repertoires in COVID-19. Here immunoSEQ multiplex PCR was the method, and the copy in TCRdb shows in-frame clones only, minus some. The data contain more than 400,000 clones, about 90% of them singletons. Sequencing was performed on PBMCs or T cells enriched from blood (not recorded which). The origin of the receptors is a woman in her late teens or twenties who had recovered from COVID-19.

The genes are TRBV30 and TRBJ1-1, with TRBD1 matching over 9 bases. The CDR3 loop spans 13 amino acids. J gave up 5 bases and V 5 bases, and 6 bases lay outside the gene matches. Germline loops: CDR1 GTSNPN, CDR2 SVGIG (reference sequence). This CDR3 is CAWVWTGETEAFF. The CDR3 DNA follows: TGTGCCTGGGTATGGACAGGGGAAACTGAAGCTTTCTTT.

The chain combines TRBV10-3 with TRBJ1-5; D possibly corresponds to TRBD1 (5 bases). CDR1 is ENHRY and CDR2 is SYGVKD in the germline V gene. V lost 2 bases to trimming and J lost 4 bases, with 12 bases between them. The CDR3 sequence is 15 residues long. In DNA form, the CDR3 reads TGTGCCATCAGTGAGGGGGGGATTAGGAATCAGCCCCAGCATTTT. Its translation is CAISEGGIRNQPQHF.

This chain joins TRBV25-1 and TRBJ1-1; 8 bases fit TRBD1. The trim removed 8 bases at V and 1 base at J, leaving 9 bases unmatched. The CDR3 extends over 15 amino acids. Germline lookup yields CDR1 MGHDK and CDR2 SYGVNS. The CDR3 DNA is TGTGCCAGCCGACTTGACAGGGGACGGAACACTGAAGCTTTCTTT. This translates into CASRLDRGRNTEAFF.

The V gene is TRBV5-1, the J gene TRBJ2-5, with 12 bases matching TRBD2. The CDR3 is made up of 19 amino acids. The V gene's germline CDR1 is SGHRS and CDR2 YFSETQ. V was clipped by 4 bases and J by 2 bases; unmatched bases: 15. CDR3 residues: CASSPGGLAGGPLQETQYF. CDR3 sequence (DNA): TGCGCCAGCAGCCCAGGCGGGCTAGCGGGGGGGCCCCTACAAGAGACCCAGTACTTC.

Details on this clone: Distinct nucleotide sequences in the sample also encode this CDR3. The chain links TRBV6-1 to TRBJ2-2, with a tentative D call TRBD2 (6 bases). Trimming took off 3 bases at V and 3 bases at J, with 11 bases between the two ends. The length of the CDR3 is 15 residues. Looked up from germline, CDR1 is MNHNS and CDR2 is SASEGT. CDR3 sequence: CASSEGGSDTGELFF. The CDR3 region has the DNA TGTGCCAGCAGTGAGGGAGGCAGCGACACCGGGGAGCTGTTTTTT.

V and J are TRBV9 and TRBJ1-1, with D possibly TRBD1 on 5 matching bases. This CDR3 region has 12 residues. Germline V gene lookup returns CDR1 SGDLS and CDR2 YYNGEE. V lost 2 bases and J lost 7, with 9 bases in between. DNA for the CDR3: TGTGCCAGCAGCGTCACTCAGGGTGAAGCTTTCTTT. It encodes CASSVTQGEAFF. Full variable domain (missing parts from reference TRBV9 and TRBJ1-1): DSGVTQTPKHLITATGQRVTLRCSPRSGDLSVYWYQQSLDQGLQFLIQYYNGEERAKGNILERFSAQQFPDLHSELNLSSLELGDSALYFCASSVTQGEAFFGQGTRLTVV.